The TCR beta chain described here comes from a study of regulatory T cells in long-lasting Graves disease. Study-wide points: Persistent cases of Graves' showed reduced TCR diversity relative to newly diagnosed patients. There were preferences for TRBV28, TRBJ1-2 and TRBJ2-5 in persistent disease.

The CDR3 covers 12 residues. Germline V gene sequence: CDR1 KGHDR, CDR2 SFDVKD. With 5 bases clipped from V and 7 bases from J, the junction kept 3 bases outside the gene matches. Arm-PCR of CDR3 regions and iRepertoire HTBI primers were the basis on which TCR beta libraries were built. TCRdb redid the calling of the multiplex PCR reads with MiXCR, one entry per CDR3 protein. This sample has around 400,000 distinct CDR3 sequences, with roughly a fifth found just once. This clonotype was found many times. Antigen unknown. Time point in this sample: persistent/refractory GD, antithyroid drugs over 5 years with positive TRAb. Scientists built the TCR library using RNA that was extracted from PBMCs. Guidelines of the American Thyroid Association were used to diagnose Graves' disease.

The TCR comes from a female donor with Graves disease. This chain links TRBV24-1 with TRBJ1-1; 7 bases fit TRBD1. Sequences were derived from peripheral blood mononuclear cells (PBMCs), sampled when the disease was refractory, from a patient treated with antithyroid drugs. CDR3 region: CATSAGGDEAFF. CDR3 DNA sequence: TGTGCCACCAGTGCAGGGGGGGATGAAGCTTTCTTT.